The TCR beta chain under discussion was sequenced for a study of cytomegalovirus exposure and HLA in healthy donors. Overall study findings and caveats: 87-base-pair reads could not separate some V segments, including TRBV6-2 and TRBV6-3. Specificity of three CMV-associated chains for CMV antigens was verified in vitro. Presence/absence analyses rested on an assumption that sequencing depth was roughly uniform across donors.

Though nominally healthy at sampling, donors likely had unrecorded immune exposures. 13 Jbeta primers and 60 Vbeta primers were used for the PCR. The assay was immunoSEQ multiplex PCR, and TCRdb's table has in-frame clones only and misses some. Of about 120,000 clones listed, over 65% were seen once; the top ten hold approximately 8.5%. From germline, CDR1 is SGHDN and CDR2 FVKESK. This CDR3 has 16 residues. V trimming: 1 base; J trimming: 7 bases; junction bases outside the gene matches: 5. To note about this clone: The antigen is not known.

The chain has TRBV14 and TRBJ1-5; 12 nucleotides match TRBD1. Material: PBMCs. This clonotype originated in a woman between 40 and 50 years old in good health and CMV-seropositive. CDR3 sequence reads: CASSQVRDRGQQPQHF. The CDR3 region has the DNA TGTGCCAGCAGCCAAGTCAGGGACAGGGGGCAACAGCCCCAGCATTTT.